This TCR beta chain derives from a study of blood T cell repertoires in COVID-19. Study information: Acute and convalescent COVID-19 samples came from the United States, Italy and Spain. T cells, B-cell-depleted T cells, or PBMCs supplied cDNA or gDNA.

Original analysis: It was from reference gene primer amplification that nucleated cell counts were estimated. Sequencing used immunoSEQ multiplex PCR; TCRdb keeps in-frame clones, though not all of them. V, J and clone size reflect that table, while D and trimming were determined from the DNA. The top ten hold approximately 2.9% of the sample, which has about 220,000 clones, around 82% seen once. The CDR3 sequence is 19 residues long. The V gene end was trimmed by 0 bases and the J gene end by 1 base; junction bases not matched to a gene: 12. From germline, CDR1 is SGHDT and CDR2 YYEEEE. Material: peripheral blood. The source of this sequence is a woman in her 30s who had recovered from COVID-19. The gene calls are TRBV5-6 and TRBJ1-3, with 8 bases that match TRBD1. CDR3: CASSLVGRGRSISGNTIYF. For the CDR3, the DNA is TGTGCCAGCAGCTTGGTGGGCAGGGGGCGAAGTATTTCTGGAAACACCATATATTTT.